The text below deals with one T cell receptor (beta chain). What it binds is unknown. This sample was included in a study of beta chain features in type 1 diabetes. The authors reverse transcribed all of the isolated RNA, so sequencing captured expressed TCRB transcripts. There were 3 million to 4 million reads on average in the naive, central memory and regulatory T cell samples. Clones were sequenced by immunoSEQ multiplex PCR, and TCRdb holds only the in-frame ones, with some missing. Of some 220,000 clones in the sample, about a tenth were seen once. Overall study results and limits: Compared with healthy donors, patients appeared to share more similar naive, central memory and regulatory TCRB repertoires.

Trimming pared 10 bases from V and 2 bases from J, leaving 13 bases between. Germline CDR1 reads ENHRY; CDR2 reads SYGVKD. This CDR3 contains 13 residues. The clonotype comes from a man aged 18 to 30 in good health. V gene TRBV10-3 combines with J gene TRBJ2-3; D might be TRBD2 (6 bases). The specimen was central memory CD4+ T cells from blood. CDR3 bases: TGTGCCACCGACTCGGGGGACACAGATACGCAGTATTTT. It translates to CATDSGDTDTQYF.